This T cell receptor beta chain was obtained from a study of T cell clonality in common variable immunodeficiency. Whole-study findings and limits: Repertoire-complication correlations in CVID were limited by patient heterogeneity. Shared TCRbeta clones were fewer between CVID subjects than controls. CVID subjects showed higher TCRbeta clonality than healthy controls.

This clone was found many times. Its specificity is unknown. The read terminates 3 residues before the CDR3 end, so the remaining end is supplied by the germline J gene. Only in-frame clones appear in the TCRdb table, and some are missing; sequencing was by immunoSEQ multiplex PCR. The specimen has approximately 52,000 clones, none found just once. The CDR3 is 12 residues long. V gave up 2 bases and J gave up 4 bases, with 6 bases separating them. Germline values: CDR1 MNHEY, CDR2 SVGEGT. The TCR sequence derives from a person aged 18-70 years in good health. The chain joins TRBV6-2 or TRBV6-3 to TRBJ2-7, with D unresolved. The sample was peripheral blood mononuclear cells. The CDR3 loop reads CASSYKTYEQYF. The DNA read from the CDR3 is TGTGCCAGCAGTTACAAGACTTACGAG.